Below, 30 T cell receptor beta chains from the same sample are listed, as sequenced in a study of cytomegalovirus exposure and HLA in healthy donors. The PCR was carried out with 60 Vbeta primers and 13 Jbeta primers. Assay used: immunoSEQ multiplex PCR; TCRdb lists only in-frame clones, some missing. The data contain 250,000 to 350,000 clones, roughly 90% of them seen just once; the ten biggest clones take up roughly 4%. The specimen sequenced was PBMCs. These receptor sequences come from a man in his forties in good health and CMV-seropositive.

The rearrangement joins TRBV20-1 to TRBJ2-7; TRBD2 might be the D (5 bases). V dropped 6 bases and J dropped 3 bases, with 9 bases sitting between them. The CDR3 is 11 amino acids. Germline V gives CDR1 DFQATT, CDR2 SNEGSKA (reference sequence). The chain's CDR3 is CSAAGLYEQYF. The CDR3 bases are TGCAGTGCCGCGGGTCTCTACGAGCAGTACTTC.

CDR3 DNA: TGTGCCAGCAGCGTAGGGACTAGCGGGTTCCAAGAGACCCAGTACTTC. This gives the protein CASSVGTSGFQETQYF. The chain carries TRBV9 and TRBJ2-5, with 11 nucleotides matching TRBD2. Trimming cost V 0 bases and J 1 base; bases outside gene matches: 2. The CDR3 is 16 amino acids. From germline, CDR1 is SGDLS and CDR2 YYNGEE.

The chain has TRBV10-3 and TRBJ1-1; D not certain. Trimming removed 4 bases at V and 7 bases at J, with 10 bases between. From germline, CDR1 is ENHRY and CDR2 SYGVKD. The CDR3 has 12 amino acids. The CDR3 sequence is CAISGGQYEAFF. The CDR3 bases are TGTGCCATCAGTGGAGGGCAGTATGAAGCTTTCTTT.

This clone has more than one count but fewer than ten. The chain combines TRBV7-9 with TRBJ2-1, with 14 bases identical to TRBD2. The CDR3 is 16 amino acids. CDR1 is SEHNR, CDR2 FQNEAQ, per germline (reference sequence). Unmatched junction bases numbered 10, after V lost 5 bases and J lost 10 bases. The CDR3 DNA follows: TGTGCCAGCAGCAGACAGGGACTAGCGGGAGTCAGCGAGCAGTTCTTC. Protein: CASSRQGLAGVSEQFF.

V usage is TRBV5-4 and J usage is TRBJ1-2; perhaps TRBD1 as D (5 bases). Germline CDR1 and CDR2: SGHNT and YYREEE (reference sequence). The germline V and J ends were trimmed by 4 bases and 0 bases, with 13 bases remaining between them. This CDR3 spans 15 amino acids. The CDR3 DNA is TGTGCCAGCAGCCCGGGACTTAGAGCTAACTATGGCTACACCTTC. This codes for CASSPGLRANYGYTF.

The rearrangement links TRBV7-2 to TRBJ2-1, with 7 bases lining up with TRBD2. Trimming at V came to 3 bases and at J to 1 base, leaving 3 bases not matched to a gene. Germline V lookup: CDR1 SGHTA, CDR2 FQGNSA. The CDR3 has 15 amino acids. The CDR3 sequence: CASSLVGRSYNEQFF. In DNA, the CDR3 is TGTGCCAGCAGCTTGGTCGGGAGGTCCTACAATGAGCAGTTCTTC.

The chain has TRBV7-9 and TRBJ1-6; perhaps TRBD1 as D (5 bases). The V gene lost 4 bases and the J gene lost 5 bases, with 9 bases spanning the gap. The CDR3 loop spans 14 amino acids. Germline lookup yields CDR1 SEHNR and CDR2 FQNEAQ (reference sequence). The CDR3 DNA is TGTGCCAGCAGCTACGACAGAAATAATTCACCCCTCCACTTT. It codes for CASSYDRNNSPLHF.

This clone turned up a few times. The rearrangement links TRBV30 to TRBJ2-7; 9 bases map to TRBD1. The V gene's germline CDR1 is GTSNPN and CDR2 SVGIG (reference sequence). V gave up 2 bases and J gave up 3 bases; unmatched junction bases: 8. The CDR3 is 15 amino acids. CDR3 in amino acids: CAWSLGQGSGYEQYF. As DNA, the CDR3 is TGTGCCTGGAGTTTAGGACAGGGGAGCGGCTACGAGCAGTACTTC.

This chain links TRBV6-5 with TRBJ1-4; perhaps TRBD1 as D (6 bases). The CDR3 is 14 amino acids. Germline V lookup: CDR1 MNHEY, CDR2 SVGAGI. The V gene lost 2 bases and the J gene lost 6 bases, with 10 bases spanning the gap. CDR3 DNA sequence: TGTGCCAGCAGTTACGGGACAAACCATGAAAAACTGTTTTTT. Protein sequence: CASSYGTNHEKLFF.

This clone appeared once. The genes are TRBV6-5 and TRBJ2-3, with TRBD1 identical over 9 bases. With 6 bases clipped from V and 4 bases from J, the junction kept 8 bases outside the gene matches. The V gene's germline CDR1 is MNHEY and CDR2 SVGAGI. The CDR3 loop spans 15 amino acids. The CDR3 loop is CASSPGGTGSDTQYF. The CDR3 DNA follows: TGTGCCAGCAGCCCCGGGGGGACAGGGTCAGATACGCAGTATTTT.

The chain recombines TRBV29-1 with TRBJ2-5, with D maybe TRBD1 (5 bases). Germline V lookup: CDR1 SQVTM, CDR2 ANQGSEA. Trimming removed 4 bases from V and 4 bases from J, with 13 bases in between. The CDR3 has 13 residues. CDR3 in amino acids: CSVAGRATETQYF. The CDR3 DNA sequence: TGCAGCGTTGCCGGCAGGGCTACAGAGACCCAGTACTTC.

The chain couples TRBV6-1 to TRBJ2-7; the D is unclear. V lost 3 bases, J lost 0 bases, and 12 bases lay in between. Germline-derived CDR1 and CDR2 are MNHNS and SASEGT. The CDR3 runs to 15 residues. The CDR3 coding sequence is TGTGCCAGCAGTGATTCCCACCATAGCTCCTACGAGCAGTACTTC. Translation: CASSDSHHSSYEQYF.

V is TRBV6-4 and J is TRBJ1-1, with D tentatively TRBD1 (5 bases). This CDR3 has 13 amino acids. The germline V and J ends were trimmed by 3 bases and 2 bases, with 7 bases remaining between them. Germline V gives CDR1 MRHNA, CDR2 SNTAGT. For the CDR3, the DNA is TGTGCCAGCAGTGAAGGGGTCAACACTGAAGCTTTCTTT. It codes for CASSEGVNTEAFF.

This chain links TRBV21-1 with TRBJ2-7; TRBD1 reflects the table's D call only, with no check against the DNA. TRBV21-1 is reported as a pseudogene. CDR3 length: 17 amino acids. Written as DNA, the CDR3 is TGTGCCAGCAGCAAAGGACGGGACAGGATTAGGTCCTACGAGCAGTACTTC. Amino acid sequence: CASSKGRDRIRSYEQYF.

The gene calls are TRBV5-4 and TRBJ1-2, with D possibly TRBD1 on 6 matching bases. Germline lookup yields CDR1 SGHNT and CDR2 YYREEE (reference sequence). CDR3 length: 14 residues. V lost 0 bases and J lost 5, with 11 bases in between. Written as DNA, the CDR3 is TGTGCCAGCAGCTTGGACAGGGTAGTGTATGGCTACACCTTC. Amino acid sequence: CASSLDRVVYGYTF. The complete variable domain, with remaining parts taken from reference TRBV5-4 and TRBJ1-2, reads ETGVTQSPTHLIKTRGQQVTLRCSSQSGHNTVSWYQQALGQGPQFIFQYYREEENGRGNFPPRFSGLQFPNYSSELNVNALELDDSALYLCASSLDRVVYGYTFGSGTRLTVV.

A note on this clone: Other DNA sequences in this specimen translate into the identical CDR3. This chain links TRBV28 with TRBJ1-1, with D tentatively TRBD1 (5 bases). The CDR3 has 14 amino acids. The germline V gene has CDR1 MDHEN and CDR2 SYDVKM. V was pared by 2 bases and J by 0 bases, with 7 bases between. In DNA form, the CDR3 reads TGTGCCAGCAGTTTACAGGGCCTGAACACTGAAGCTTTCTTT. Translation: CASSLQGLNTEAFF.

The chain links TRBV28 to TRBJ2-5; D is perhaps TRBD2 (5 bases). CDR3 length equals 13 residues. Trimming removed 6 bases at V and 1 base at J, with 9 bases between. Germline V CDR1 and CDR2: MDHEN, SYDVKM. This CDR3 is CASRPRGQETQYF. The CDR3 DNA follows: TGTGCCAGCAGGCCCCGGGGCCAAGAGACCCAGTACTTC.

CDR3 sequence: CASSSGLPRDRGSNGYTF. The CDR3 nucleotides are TGCGCCAGCAGTAGCGGTCTCCCTCGGGACAGGGGGTCCAATGGCTACACCTTC. The chain joins TRBV10-2 to TRBJ1-2; 11 nucleotides align to TRBD1. The germline V gene encodes CDR1 WSHSY and CDR2 SAAADI. The CDR3 contains 18 residues. J gave up 6 bases and V 5 bases, and 17 bases lay outside the gene matches.

V gene TRBV7-3 combines with J gene TRBJ2-1, with 9 bases that match TRBD2. Germline trimming cut 2 bases from V and 2 bases from J; bases unmatched to any gene: 1. Germline assignment: CDR1 SGHTA and CDR2 FQGTGA. CDR3 size: 15 residues. CDR3: CASSLAGGAYNEQFF. DNA for the CDR3: TGTGCCAGCAGCTTAGCGGGAGGGGCCTACAATGAGCAGTTCTTC. Looking up the rest from reference TRBV7-3 and TRBJ2-1 gives the full variable domain: GAGVSQTPSNKVTEKGKYVELRCDPISGHTALYWYRQSLGQGPEFLIYFQGTGAADDSGLPNDRFFAVRPEGSVSTLKIQRTERGDSAVYLCASSLAGGAYNEQFFGPGTRLTVL.

The V call is TRBV29-1, the J call TRBJ1-1; D is uncertain. The germline V and J ends were trimmed by 5 bases and 1 base, with 23 bases remaining between them. Germline V gives CDR1 SQVTM, CDR2 ANQGSEA. CDR3 size: 17 residues. The CDR3 sequence: CSVFRIRRRHTNTEAFF. CDR3 DNA sequence: TGCAGCGTTTTCAGAATTAGGAGACGGCATACGAACACTGAAGCTTTCTTT.

The CDR3 spells CATFDSDDEQYF. DNA of the CDR3: TGTGCCACCTTCGACAGCGACGACGAGCAGTACTTC. The chain links TRBV10-3 to TRBJ2-7, with a tentative D call TRBD1 (5 bases). V was shortened by 10 bases and J by 5 bases, with 15 bases between the two germline ends. Germline CDR1 ENHRY, CDR2 SYGVKD. The CDR3 totals 12 residues.

The chain links TRBV7-8 to TRBJ2-1, with D unresolved. Germline V gives CDR1 SGHVS, CDR2 FQNEAQ. With 0 bases removed from V and 6 bases from J, the gap between germline ends came to 18 bases. CDR3 size: 17 residues. CDR3 DNA: TGTGCCAGCAGCTTAGCGTGGTTCGGCAGCGCACGCAATGAGCAGTTCTTC. This codes for CASSLAWFGSARNEQFF. The complete variable domain, with remaining parts taken from reference TRBV7-8 and TRBJ2-1, reads GAGVSQSPRYKVAKRGQDVALRCDPISGHVSLFWYQQALGQGPEFLTYFQNEAQLDKSGLPSDRFFAERPEGSVSTLKIQRTQQEDSAVYLCASSLAWFGSARNEQFFGPGTRLTVL.

CDR3 bases: TGTGCCAGTAGTCCGACAGGGGAGGATGGCTACACCTTC. This encodes CASSPTGEDGYTF. This rearrangement joins TRBV19 to TRBJ1-2; 8 bases line up with TRBD1. V shed 5 bases, J shed 6 bases, and the junction held 5 bases outside the gene matches. CDR1 is LNHDA, CDR2 SQIVND, per germline (reference sequence). The CDR3 totals 13 residues.

The rearrangement links TRBV5-6 to TRBJ2-6; D uncertain. V lost 4 bases and J lost 4, with 12 bases in between. Germline CDR1 SGHDT, CDR2 YYEEEE. The CDR3 contains 15 residues. DNA for the CDR3: TGTGCCAGCAGCCCCTGGGCCTTGGGGGCCAACGTCCTGACTTTC. It is translated as CASSPWALGANVLTF.

The V call is TRBV19, the J call TRBJ1-5; 7 bases map to TRBD1. Germline CDR1 is LNHDA and CDR2 is SQIVND (reference sequence). The CDR3 spans 13 residues. V was clipped by 9 bases and J by 7 bases; unmatched bases: 9. This CDR3 is CASRDSSGQPQHF. The CDR3 nucleotides are TGTGCCAGCCGGGACAGCTCGGGGCAGCCCCAGCATTTT.

The chain carries TRBV7-3 and TRBJ2-7; 14 positions agree with TRBD2. J was trimmed by 6 bases and V by 5 bases; bases with no gene match: 6. This CDR3 has 15 residues. The germline CDR1 and CDR2 sequences are SGHTA and FQGTGA. The CDR3 DNA reads as TGTGCCAGCAGCCCCGGACTAGCGGGAGGTTTCGAGCAGTACTTC. It codes for CASSPGLAGGFEQYF.

The chain links TRBV20-1 to TRBJ2-7; TRBD2 is a possible D gene (5 bases). This CDR3 has 11 amino acids. The germline CDR1 and CDR2 sequences are DFQATT and SNEGSKA (reference sequence). The V and J ends lost 6 bases and 4 bases respectively, with 10 bases between them. The CDR3 loop is CSAKGSYEQYF. As DNA, the CDR3 is TGCAGTGCCAAAGGGAGTTACGAGCAGTACTTC.

To note about this clone: This sample also contains other DNA sequences that code for the same CDR3. The chain recombines TRBV28 with TRBJ1-1, with a weak D call TRBD1 (5 bases). V gave up 2 bases and J gave up 1 base, with 8 bases separating them. The CDR3 is 14 residues long. Germline V gives CDR1 MDHEN, CDR2 SYDVKM. CDR3 loop: CASSLGQGNTEAFF. The CDR3 DNA is TGTGCCAGCAGTTTAGGGCAGGGGAACACTGAAGCTTTCTTT.

CDR3 bases: TGTGCCAGCAGCTCCCGGGACAAAATCAACGAACTGTTTTTT. Translation gives CASSSRDKINELFF. This chain links TRBV5-4 with TRBJ1-4, with D possibly matching TRBD1 (6 bases). The CDR3 is made up of 14 amino acids. Trimming removed 3 bases at V and 12 bases at J, with 18 bases between. Per germline, CDR1 SGHNT and CDR2 YYREEE (reference sequence). The full variable domain, with the rest looked up from reference TRBV5-4 and TRBJ1-4, is ETGVTQSPTHLIKTRGQQVTLRCSSQSGHNTVSWYQQALGQGPQFIFQYYREEENGRGNFPPRFSGLQFPNYSSELNVNALELDDSALYLCASSSRDKINELFFGSGTQLSVL.

The chain recombines TRBV7-3 with TRBJ2-3, with D tentatively TRBD1 (7 bases). The V and J ends lost 2 bases and 5 bases respectively, with 14 bases between them. Germline lookup yields CDR1 SGHTA and CDR2 FQGTGA. The CDR3 has 15 residues. Here the CDR3 DNA reads TGTGCCAGCAGCTTATACCGTCAGGGGGGAGATACGCAGTATTTT. It specifies CASSLYRQGGDTQYF.